The 14 T cell receptor beta chains given below trace back to one sample, sequenced in a study of read filtering for tumor transcriptome and immune sequencing. From 300 to 450 ng of RNA, a library with molecular barcoded alpha/delta and beta/gamma adaptors was made. TCRdb recomputed calls from the reads with MiXCR, one row per CDR3 protein. This sample has approximately 41,000 distinct CDR3 sequences, with roughly 12% found just once. Sequencing was done on a sample of a population of CD138-negative cells sorted from bone marrow. These receptors were collected from a donor aged 40 or older with multiple myeloma.

This clonotype occurred many times. The V gene is TRBV29-1, the J gene TRBJ2-1, with TRBD2 as a possible D gene (7 bases). The CDR3 extends over 16 amino acids. Germline V gene sequence: CDR1 SQVTM, CDR2 ANQGSEA. The V gene lost 3 bases and the J gene lost 6 bases, with 21 bases spanning the gap. The chain's CDR3 is CSVDLGGRGVSNEQFF. In DNA form, the CDR3 reads TGCAGCGTTGATCTTGGGGGGAGGGGGGTTTCCAATGAGCAGTTCTTC.

This clonotype was counted at least ten times. V usage is TRBV12-3 or TRBV12-4 and J usage is TRBJ2-1, with 9 bases matching TRBD1. This CDR3 is built from 13 residues. Trimming cost V 11 bases and J 8 bases; bases outside gene matches: 10. The CDR3: CAGWGDRVHEQFF. The CDR3, as DNA: TGTGCCGGCTGGGGGGACAGGGTCCATGAGCAGTTCTTC.

In its sample, this clonotype was seen once. Possible read error: a much larger clone is one base away. This chain uses TRBV28 with TRBJ2-5; possibly TRBD1 for D (5 bases). The CDR3 has 15 amino acids. Germline lookup yields CDR1 MDHEN and CDR2 SYDVKM. In DNA form, the CDR3 reads TGTGCCGGCAGTTTAGGCAGGGCCTACCAAGAGACCCAGTACTTC. Protein sequence: CAGSLGRAYQETQYF.

This clonotype was counted at least ten times. The rearrangement joins TRBV7-9 to TRBJ2-5, with 11 positions matching TRBD2. Germline loops: CDR1 SEHNR, CDR2 FQNEAQ (reference sequence). This CDR3 region has 14 residues. With 8 bases clipped from V and 4 bases from J, the junction kept 6 bases outside the gene matches. DNA of the CDR3: TGTGCCAGCCTACTAGCGGGAGTTGGAGAGACCCAGTACTTC. It codes for CASLLAGVGETQYF.

There are many counts of this clonotype. This chain uses TRBV29-1 with TRBJ1-5; possibly TRBD1 for D (6 bases). CDR1 is SQVTM, CDR2 ANQGSEA, per germline. The V end lost 7 bases, the J end lost 2 bases, and 15 bases lay between the germline ends. The CDR3 is 14 amino acids. DNA of the CDR3: TGCAGCGCCCGCGGGGGGCCCGGCAATCAGCCCCAGCATTTT. Amino acid sequence: CSARGGPGNQPQHF.

This rearrangement joins TRBV21-1 to TRBJ2-7; the table's D call, TRBD1, has no DNA check behind it. TRBV21-1 is deemed a pseudogene. This CDR3 region has 14 residues. The CDR3 sequence: CASPWGGNTYEQYF. CDR3 nucleotides: TGTGCCAGCCCCTGGGGCGGGAACACCTACGAGCAGTACTTC.

This clonotype was counted at least ten times. The DNA of the CDR3 is TGCAGCGTTGAGGTCGGGAGGGCCTCCTACGAGCAGTACTTC. Its protein product is CSVEVGRASYEQYF. The chain carries TRBV29-1 and TRBJ2-7, with 8 bases lining up with TRBD2. With 3 bases clipped from V and 0 bases from J, the junction kept 4 bases outside the gene matches. CDR1 is SQVTM and CDR2 is ANQGSEA in the germline V gene. The CDR3 length is 14 residues.

This clonotype has at least ten counts. CDR3 DNA sequence: TGTGCCAGCAGCCCCTTGTCTCGGGAGCAGTTCTTC. As protein: CASSPLSREQFF. The chain has TRBV7-9 and TRBJ2-1; D is unclear. Germline loops: CDR1 SEHNR, CDR2 FQNEAQ (reference sequence). The CDR3 runs to 12 residues. V lost 5 bases, J lost 10 bases, and 12 bases lay in between.

About this clonotype: A read error is the likely source, as a far larger clone sits one nucleotide away. The chain employs TRBV10-3 and TRBJ2-1, with D perhaps assigned TRBD1 or TRBD2 (5 bases each). Between the trimmed V and J ends, which lost 5 bases and 6 bases, there was a span of 11 bases. This CDR3 spans 13 amino acids. Germline V gene sequence: CDR1 ENHRY, CDR2 SYGVKD. The CDR3 spells CAISPSGANEQFF. The DNA for the CDR3 is TGTGCCATCAGTCCGTCCGGGGCCAATGAGCAGTTCTTC.

This clonotype came up many times. The chain combines TRBV7-9 with TRBJ2-1; D gene uncertain. CDR3 length: 13 amino acids. Germline CDR1 SEHNR, CDR2 FQNEAQ (reference sequence). Trimming stripped 4 bases from V and 4 bases from J, with 8 bases between. The CDR3 DNA is TGTGCCAGCAGCTCAACCGTATACAATGAGCAGTTCTTC. Translated: CASSSTVYNEQFF.

About this clonotype: This probably arose from a read error, given a far larger clone one base away. J is TRBJ1-1 and V is TRBV4-2; D remains unclear. V was pared by 5 bases and J by 1 base, with 14 bases between. Per germline, CDR1 LGHNA and CDR2 YNFKEQ. The CDR3 spans 15 residues. For the CDR3, the DNA is TGTGCCAGCAGCTTGGAAGGGTCTGGGAACACTGAAGCTTTCTTT. As protein: CASSLEGSGNTEAFF.

This clonotype was counted at least ten times. The J gene is TRBJ2-7, the V gene TRBV7-2; TRBD1 agrees at 8 bases. CDR3 length equals 15 residues. CDR1 SGHTA and CDR2 FQGNSA come from the germline V gene. V shed 3 bases and J 4 bases; nucleotides not matched to a gene: 8. In DNA form, the CDR3 reads TGTGCCAGCAGCTTCGGACAGGGAAGTATGTACGAGCAGTACTTC. Translation: CASSFGQGSMYEQYF.

This clonotype came up many times. The chain has TRBV7-6 and TRBJ2-3, with TRBD2 identical over 8 bases. Losses at the gene ends were 1 base for V and 4 bases for J; bases not matched to a gene: 7. There are 16 residues in the CDR3. Germline loops: CDR1 SGHVS, CDR2 FNYEAQ. CDR3 region: CASSLGLAGTADTQYF. The CDR3 DNA is TGTGCCAGCAGCTTAGGGTTAGCGGGAACCGCAGATACGCAGTATTTT.

This clonotype was recorded at least ten times. CDR3 nucleotides: TGTGCCAGCAGCGACAGGGAAGGTGGAACCGGGGAGCTGTTTTTT. It specifies CASSDREGGTGELFF. This chain joins TRBV7-9 and TRBJ2-2, with 7 positions matching TRBD1. The V gene end was trimmed by 5 bases and the J gene end by 5 bases; junction bases not matched to a gene: 8. Germline V lookup: CDR1 SEHNR, CDR2 FQNEAQ (reference sequence). The CDR3 loop spans 15 amino acids.